This T cell receptor (beta chain) emerged from a study of T cells in localized non-small cell lung cancer. Overall study results and limits: Prolonged overall survival went with higher T cell density in the blood. Adjacent lung tissue had a median around 50 of the top 100 clones found in the tumor. Because researchers sequenced only one region of the tumor, heterogeneity is still possible. Uninvolved nearby lung showed the greatest T cell clonality, exceeding that found in tumor.

V lost 1 base, J lost 8 bases, and 11 bases stayed unmatched. Per the germline V gene, CDR1 is SGHDT and CDR2 is YYEEEE. CDR3 length: 15 amino acids. Produced via immunoSEQ multiplex PCR; TCRdb's table is partial and in-frame only. The sample has about 33,000 clones, around 77% seen once. Note on this clone: Its target is not known.

Sample: peripheral blood, taken before any cancer treatment. The sequence was collected from a male donor at least 60 years old with stage III squamous cell lung carcinoma. This chain uses TRBV5-6 with TRBJ1-2, with 7 nucleotides matching TRBD1. For the CDR3, the DNA is TGTGCCAGCAGCTTGTTTGGGCAGGGGGAAGGAGGCTACACCTTC. Translated: CASSLFGQGEGGYTF.